The T cell receptor beta chain described here comes from a study of beta chain features in type 1 diabetes. Study summary: On cell yields, gender and age, patients and healthy donors were similar. General study findings and limits: Comparison showed that naive, central memory and Treg TCRB repertoires appeared more similar among patients than among healthy donors. TCRB CDR3s from Type 1 diabetes patients were moderately but significantly shorter in all four CD4+ subsets.

The sequenced template was cDNA made from the entire isolated RNA. Profiling relied on immunoSEQ multiplex PCR, and the TCRdb table lists in-frame clones only, not all of them. The sample consists of some 160,000 clones, around 8.6% of them appearing once. Of note for this clone: What it binds is not known.

The CDR3 consists of 14 residues. Germline V gene data show CDR1 as MDHEN and CDR2 as SYDVKM. V lost 1 base to trimming and J lost 12 bases, with 18 bases between them. The sequencing input was central memory CD4+ T cells from blood. This TCR was sampled from a woman between 18 and 29 years old with type 1 diabetes. This chain joins TRBV28 and TRBJ1-2, with a tentative D call TRBD1 (5 bases). The CDR3 loop reads CASSLSGRRGGDTF. CDR3 nucleotide sequence: TGTGCCAGCAGTTTATCGGGGCGCCGAGGCGGGGACACCTTC.